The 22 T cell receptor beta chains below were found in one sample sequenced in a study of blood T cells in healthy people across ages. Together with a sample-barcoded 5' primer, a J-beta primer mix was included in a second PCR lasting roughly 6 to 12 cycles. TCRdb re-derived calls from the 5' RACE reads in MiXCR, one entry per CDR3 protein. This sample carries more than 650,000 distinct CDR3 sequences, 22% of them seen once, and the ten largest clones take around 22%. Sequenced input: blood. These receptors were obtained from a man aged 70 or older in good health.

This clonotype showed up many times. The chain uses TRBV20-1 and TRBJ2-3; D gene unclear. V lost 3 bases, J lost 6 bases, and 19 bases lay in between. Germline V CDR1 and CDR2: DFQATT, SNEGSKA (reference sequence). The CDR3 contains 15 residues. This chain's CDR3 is CSASGSTAFADTQYF. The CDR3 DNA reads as TGCAGTGCTAGCGGCTCCACCGCATTTGCCGATACGCAGTATTTT.

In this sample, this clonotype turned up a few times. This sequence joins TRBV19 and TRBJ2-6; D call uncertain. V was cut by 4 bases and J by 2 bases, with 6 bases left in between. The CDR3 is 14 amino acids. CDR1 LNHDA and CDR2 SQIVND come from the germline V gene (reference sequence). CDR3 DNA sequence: TGTGCCAGTAGTACCAGAGCTGGGGCCAACGTCCTGACTTTC. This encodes CASSTRAGANVLTF.

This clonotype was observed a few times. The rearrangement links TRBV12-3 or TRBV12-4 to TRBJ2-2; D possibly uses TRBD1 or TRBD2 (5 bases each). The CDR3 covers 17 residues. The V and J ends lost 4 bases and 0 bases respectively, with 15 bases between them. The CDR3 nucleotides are TGTGCCAGCAGTTCCCCTTTTGGGGGAGCGAACACCGGGGAGCTGTTTTTT. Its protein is CASSSPFGGANTGELFF.

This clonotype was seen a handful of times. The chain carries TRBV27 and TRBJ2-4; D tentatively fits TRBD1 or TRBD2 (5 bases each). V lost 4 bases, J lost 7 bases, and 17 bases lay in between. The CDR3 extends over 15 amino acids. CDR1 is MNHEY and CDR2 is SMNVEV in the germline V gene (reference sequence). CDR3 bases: TGTGCCAGCAGTTCCCCCCTCCGGGACGTGAACATTCAGTACTTC. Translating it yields CASSSPLRDVNIQYF.

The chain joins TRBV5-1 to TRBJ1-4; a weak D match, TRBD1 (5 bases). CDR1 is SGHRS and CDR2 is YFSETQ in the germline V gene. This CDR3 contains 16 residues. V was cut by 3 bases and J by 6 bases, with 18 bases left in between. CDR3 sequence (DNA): TGCGCCAGCAGCTACACCCGGGGGGACGGAGATGAAAAACTGTTTTTT. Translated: CASSYTRGDGDEKLFF.

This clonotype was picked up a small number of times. The CDR3 loop reads CSARRQQRREAFF. CDR3 nucleotide sequence: TGCAGTGCTAGACGCCAACAGAGAAGAGAAGCTTTCTTT. This chain uses TRBV20-1 with TRBJ1-1; D ambiguous. This CDR3 has 13 amino acids. Trimming removed 2 bases at V and 8 bases at J, with 15 bases between. Germline V CDR1 and CDR2: DFQATT, SNEGSKA (reference sequence).

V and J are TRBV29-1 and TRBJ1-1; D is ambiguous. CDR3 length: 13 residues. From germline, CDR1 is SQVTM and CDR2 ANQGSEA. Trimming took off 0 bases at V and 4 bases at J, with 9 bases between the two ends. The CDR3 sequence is CSVEESASTEAFF. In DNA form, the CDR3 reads TGCAGCGTTGAAGAGTCGGCTAGCACTGAAGCTTTCTTT.

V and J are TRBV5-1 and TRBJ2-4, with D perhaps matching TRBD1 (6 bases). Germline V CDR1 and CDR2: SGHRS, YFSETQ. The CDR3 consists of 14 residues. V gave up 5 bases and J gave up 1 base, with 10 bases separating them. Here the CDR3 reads CASSWDNAKNIQYF. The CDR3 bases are TGCGCCAGCAGTTGGGACAACGCCAAAAACATTCAGTACTTC.

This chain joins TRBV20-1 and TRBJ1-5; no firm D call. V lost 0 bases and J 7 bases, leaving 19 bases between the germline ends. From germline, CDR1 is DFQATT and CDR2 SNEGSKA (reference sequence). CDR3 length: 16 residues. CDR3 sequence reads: CSARDAGRAGDQPQHF. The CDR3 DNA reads TGCAGTGCTAGAGATGCCGGGCGGGCCGGCGACCAGCCCCAGCATTTT.

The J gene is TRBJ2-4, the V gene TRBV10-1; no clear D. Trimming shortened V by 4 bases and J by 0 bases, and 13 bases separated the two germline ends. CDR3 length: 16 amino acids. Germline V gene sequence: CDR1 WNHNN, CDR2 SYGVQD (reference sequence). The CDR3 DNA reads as TGCGCCAGCAGTGGTTACGGAGAAATAGCCAAAAACATTCAGTACTTC. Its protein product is CASSGYGEIAKNIQYF.

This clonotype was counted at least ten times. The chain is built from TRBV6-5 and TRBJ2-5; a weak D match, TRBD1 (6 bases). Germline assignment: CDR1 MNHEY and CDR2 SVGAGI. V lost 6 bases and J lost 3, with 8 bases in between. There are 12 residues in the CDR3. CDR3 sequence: CASRRTEETQYF. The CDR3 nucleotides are TGTGCCAGCAGAAGGACAGAAGAGACCCAGTACTTC.

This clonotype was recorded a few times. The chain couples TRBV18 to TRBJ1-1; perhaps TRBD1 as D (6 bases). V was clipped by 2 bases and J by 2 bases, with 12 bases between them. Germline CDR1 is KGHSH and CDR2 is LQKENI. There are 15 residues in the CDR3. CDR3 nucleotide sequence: TGTGCCAGCTCACCATTACAGGGCTCCAACACTGAAGCTTTCTTT. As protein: CASSPLQGSNTEAFF.

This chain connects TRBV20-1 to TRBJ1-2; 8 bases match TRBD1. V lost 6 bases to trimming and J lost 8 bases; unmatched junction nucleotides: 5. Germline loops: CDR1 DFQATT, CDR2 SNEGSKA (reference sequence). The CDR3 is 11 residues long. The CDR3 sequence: CSARTGKGYTF. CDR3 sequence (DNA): TGCAGTGCCCGGACAGGGAAGGGCTACACCTTC.

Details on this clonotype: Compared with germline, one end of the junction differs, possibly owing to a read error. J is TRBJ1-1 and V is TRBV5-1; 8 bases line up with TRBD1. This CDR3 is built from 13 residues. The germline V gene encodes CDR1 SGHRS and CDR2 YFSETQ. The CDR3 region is CASSSGTGTEAFF. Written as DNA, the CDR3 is TGTGCCAGCAGCTCCGGGACAGGTACTGAAGCTTTCTTT. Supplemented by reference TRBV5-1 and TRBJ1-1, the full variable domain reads KAGVTQTPRYLIKTRGQQVTLSCSPISGHRSVSWYQQTPGQGLQFLFEYFSETQRNKGNFPGRFSGRQFSNSRSEMNVSTLELGDSALYLCASSSGTGTEAFFGQGTRLTVV.

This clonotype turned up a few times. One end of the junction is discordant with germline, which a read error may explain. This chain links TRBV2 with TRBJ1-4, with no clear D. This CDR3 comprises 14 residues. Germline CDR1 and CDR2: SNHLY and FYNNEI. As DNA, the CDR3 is TGTGCCAGCAGAGAAGATTTCCCTGGAGAAAAACTGTTTTTT. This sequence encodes CASREDFPGEKLFF.

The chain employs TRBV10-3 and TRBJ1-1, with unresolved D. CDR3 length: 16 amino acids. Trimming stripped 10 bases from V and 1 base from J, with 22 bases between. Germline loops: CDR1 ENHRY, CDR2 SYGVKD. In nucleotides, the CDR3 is TGTGCCACCTCGACAAATCCTTCGACGGCGAACACTGAAGCTTTCTTT. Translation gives CATSTNPSTANTEAFF.

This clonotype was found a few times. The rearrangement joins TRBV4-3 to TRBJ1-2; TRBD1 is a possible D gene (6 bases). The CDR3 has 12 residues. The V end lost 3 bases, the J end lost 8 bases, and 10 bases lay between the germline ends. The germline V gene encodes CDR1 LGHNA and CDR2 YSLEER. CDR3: CASSHPGVGYTF. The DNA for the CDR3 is TGCGCCAGCAGCCATCCAGGGGTAGGCTACACCTTC.

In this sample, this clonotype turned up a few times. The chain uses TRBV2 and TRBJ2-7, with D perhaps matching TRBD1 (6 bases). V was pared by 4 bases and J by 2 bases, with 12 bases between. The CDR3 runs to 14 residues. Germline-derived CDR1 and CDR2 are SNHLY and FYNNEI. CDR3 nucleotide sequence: TGTGCCAGCAGTGGGGGGCTGATCCCCTACGAGCAGTACTTC. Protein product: CASSGGLIPYEQYF. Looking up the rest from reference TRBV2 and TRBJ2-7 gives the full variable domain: EPEVTQTPSHQVTQMGQEVILRCVPISNHLYFYWYRQILGQKVEFLVSFYNNEISEKSEIFDDQFSVERPDGSNFTLKIRSTKLEDSAMYFCASSGGLIPYEQYFGPGTRLTVT.

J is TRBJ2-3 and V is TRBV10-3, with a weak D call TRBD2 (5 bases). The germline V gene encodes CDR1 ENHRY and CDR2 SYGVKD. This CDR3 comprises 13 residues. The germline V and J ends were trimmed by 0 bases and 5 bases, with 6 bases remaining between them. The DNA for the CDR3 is TGTGCCATCAGTGAGTCGAGGGAAGATACGCAGTATTTT. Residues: CAISESREDTQYF.

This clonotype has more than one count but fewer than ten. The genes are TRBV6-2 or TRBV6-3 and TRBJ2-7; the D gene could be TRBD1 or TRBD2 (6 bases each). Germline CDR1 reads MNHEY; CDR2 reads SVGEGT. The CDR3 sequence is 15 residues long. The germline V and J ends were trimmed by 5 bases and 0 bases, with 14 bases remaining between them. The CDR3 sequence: CASSGGGHRSYEQYV. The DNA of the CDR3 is TGTGCCAGCAGTGGAGGGGGACACCGCTCCTACGAGCAGTACGTC.

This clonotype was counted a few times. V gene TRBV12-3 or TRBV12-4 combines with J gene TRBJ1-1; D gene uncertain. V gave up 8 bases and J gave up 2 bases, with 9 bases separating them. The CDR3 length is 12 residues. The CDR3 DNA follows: TGTGCCAGCCTTCCAGACAACACTGAAGCTTTCTTT. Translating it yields CASLPDNTEAFF.

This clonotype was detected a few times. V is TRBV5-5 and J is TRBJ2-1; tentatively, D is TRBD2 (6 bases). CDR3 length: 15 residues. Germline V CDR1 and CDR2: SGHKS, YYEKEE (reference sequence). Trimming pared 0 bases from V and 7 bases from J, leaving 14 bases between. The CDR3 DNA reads TGTGCCAGCAGCTTGGGGAGGGTCGGTAGGAATGAGCAGTTCTTC. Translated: CASSLGRVGRNEQFF.